This T cell receptor (beta chain) appears in the sequencing data of a study of cytomegalovirus exposure and HLA in healthy donors. The CDR3 consists of 14 residues. V was shortened by 4 bases and J by 7 bases, with 15 bases between the two germline ends. A single count supports this clone. The PCR was carried out with 60 Vbeta primers and 13 Jbeta primers. Only in-frame clones appear in the TCRdb table, and some are missing; sequencing was by immunoSEQ multiplex PCR. The table shows about 200,000 clones, with roughly 85% occurring only once. The source of this sequence is a woman between 50 and 59 years old in good health and CMV-seronegative. The chain employs TRBV5-3 and TRBJ1-5; D is perhaps TRBD1 (6 bases). TRBV5-3 is noted as an ORF with a role that remains uncertain. Sequenced sample: PBMCs. In nucleotides, the CDR3 is TGTGCCAGAAGCCCGGACAGTCTGAGGCAGCCCCAGCATTTT. It codes for CARSPDSLRQPQHF.